Below, 24 T cell receptor beta chains from the same sample are listed, as sequenced in a study of shared clonotypes between healthy human individuals. Sequencing used immunoSEQ multiplex PCR; TCRdb keeps in-frame clones, though not all of them. The sample contains fewer than 700,000 clones, approximately 95% of which appear only once. Naivety among CD8 cells was defined by CD45RO negativity and positive CCR7 selection, thereby excluding terminally differentiated effector memory CD45RA+ cells. The sequenced sample consisted of naive CD8+ T cells sorted from blood. These receptors came from a woman in her 30s in good health.

The chain links TRBV2 to TRBJ1-5, with TRBD1 matching over 10 bases. The CDR3 consists of 16 residues. The trim removed 5 bases at V and 1 base at J, leaving 5 bases unmatched. The germline V gene encodes CDR1 SNHLY and CDR2 FYNNEI. DNA for the CDR3: TGTGCCAGCAGTTCTGGACAGGGGGTGAGCAATCAGCCCCAGCATTTT. It encodes CASSSGQGVSNQPQHF.

The chain recombines TRBV30 with TRBJ2-7; D is possibly TRBD1 or TRBD2 (5 bases each). CDR3 length: 11 residues. Germline V CDR1 and CDR2: GTSNPN, SVGIG (reference sequence). V was clipped by 4 bases and J by 5 bases, with 9 bases between them. This chain's CDR3 is CAWNGDHEQYF. The CDR3 region has the DNA TGTGCCTGGAATGGGGACCACGAGCAGTACTTC.

Regarding this clone: This sample includes further DNA sequences coding for the same CDR3. The chain has TRBV19 and TRBJ2-7; 14 bases fit TRBD2. Trimming removed 6 bases from V and 4 bases from J; junction bases left unmatched: 5. There are 15 residues in the CDR3. Germline assignment: CDR1 LNHDA and CDR2 SQIVND (reference sequence). This CDR3 reads CASSSGLAGGYEQYF. Here the CDR3 DNA reads TGTGCCAGTAGCAGCGGACTAGCGGGAGGATACGAGCAGTACTTC.

This chain connects TRBV27 to TRBJ2-7; D is perhaps TRBD1 (5 bases). Germline lookup yields CDR1 MNHEY and CDR2 SMNVEV (reference sequence). V dropped 7 bases and J dropped 0 bases, with 19 bases sitting between them. The CDR3 consists of 16 residues. The CDR3 DNA is TGTGCCAGCACCCATTCGGCAGGGCATCTCTCCTACGAGCAGTACTTC. It specifies CASTHSAGHLSYEQYF.

This chain uses TRBV28 with TRBJ1-2; D remains ambiguous. From germline, CDR1 is MDHEN and CDR2 SYDVKM. V dropped 6 bases and J dropped 6 bases, with 23 bases sitting between them. This CDR3 is 16 amino acids long. This CDR3 is CASSSRNSETGDGYTF. CDR3 DNA sequence: TGTGCCAGCAGCTCTAGAAACAGCGAAACCGGCGATGGCTACACCTTC.

This chain links TRBV5-4 with TRBJ2-3; no clear D. The V end was cut by 4 bases, the J end by 4 bases, with 4 bases between. This CDR3 is built from 11 residues. Germline assignment: CDR1 SGHNT and CDR2 YYREEE (reference sequence). Written as DNA, the CDR3 is TGTGCCAGCAGCACGTCAGATACGCAGTATTTT. Its translation is CASSTSDTQYF.

The genes are TRBV19 and TRBJ2-7, with D perhaps being TRBD1 or TRBD2 (5 bases each). Looked up from germline, CDR1 is LNHDA and CDR2 is SQIVND (reference sequence). The V end lost 1 base, the J end lost 0 bases, and 10 bases lay between the germline ends. The CDR3 has 15 residues. For the CDR3, the DNA is TGTGCCAGTAGTATAGGGGACGTCGGCTCCTACGAGCAGTACTTC. Translating it yields CASSIGDVGSYEQYF.

This chain joins TRBV4-2 and TRBJ1-1; D call uncertain. This CDR3 has 16 residues. Per germline, CDR1 LGHNA and CDR2 YNFKEQ. V lost 0 bases and J 1 base, leaving 12 bases between the germline ends. CDR3: CASSQEKDGENTEAFF. The CDR3 DNA is TGTGCCAGCAGCCAAGAAAAGGACGGGGAGAACACTGAAGCTTTCTTT.

This sequence joins TRBV29-1 and TRBJ2-1; the match to TRBD2 covers 10 bases. Unmatched junction bases numbered 12, after V lost 2 bases and J lost 2 bases. In germline, CDR1 is SQVTM, CDR2 ANQGSEA. The CDR3 is 18 amino acids. CDR3 sequence reads: CSVELRLAGDGTYNEQFF. The CDR3 DNA sequence: TGCAGCGTTGAATTACGGCTAGCGGGAGACGGAACCTACAATGAGCAGTTCTTC.

The rearrangement uses TRBV2 and TRBJ2-7; unclear D gene. The V end lost 1 base, the J end lost 4 bases, and 8 bases lay between the germline ends. The CDR3 has 13 amino acids. Germline V lookup: CDR1 SNHLY, CDR2 FYNNEI. CDR3 bases: TGTGCCAGCAGTGAAGGATTTGGGTACGAGCAGTACTTC. This gives the protein CASSEGFGYEQYF. Supplemented by reference TRBV2 and TRBJ2-7, the full variable domain reads EPEVTQTPSHQVTQMGQEVILRCVPISNHLYFYWYRQILGQKVEFLVSFYNNEISEKSEIFDDQFSVERPDGSNFTLKIRSTKLEDSAMYFCASSEGFGYEQYFGPGTRLTVT.

The rearrangement joins TRBV6-5 to TRBJ2-7; 7 nucleotides match TRBD2. Looked up from germline, CDR1 is MNHEY and CDR2 is SVGAGI. The V gene end was trimmed by 2 bases and the J gene end by 6 bases; junction bases not matched to a gene: 7. CDR3 length equals 14 residues. The CDR3 DNA reads TGTGCCAGCAGTTACGGGGGAGGGTTAGGCGAGCAGTACTTC. It yields the protein CASSYGGGLGEQYF.

To note about this clone: Within the sample, other DNA sequences also encode this same CDR3. The gene calls are TRBV19 and TRBJ2-7, with 7 bases matching TRBD1. From germline, CDR1 is LNHDA and CDR2 SQIVND (reference sequence). The trim removed 1 base at V and 3 bases at J, leaving 0 bases unmatched. The CDR3 runs 13 residues. CDR3 sequence: CASSIGTGYEQYF. CDR3 DNA sequence: TGTGCCAGTAGTATAGGGACAGGCTACGAGCAGTACTTC.

V gene TRBV4-2 combines with J gene TRBJ2-7, with 7 bases identical to TRBD1. This CDR3 has 14 amino acids. Germline V gene lookup returns CDR1 LGHNA and CDR2 YNFKEQ. The junction had 6 bases not matched to a gene; V was cut back by 5 bases and J by 2 bases. This chain's CDR3 is CASSYDRAAYEQYF. DNA of the CDR3: TGTGCCAGCAGCTATGACAGGGCCGCCTACGAGCAGTACTTC.

This chain uses TRBV7-7 with TRBJ2-5; TRBD1 matches at 7 bases. The DNA end lines up better with TRBJ2-7; the J call may be wrong. Germline V gene sequence: CDR1 SSHAT, CDR2 FNYEAQ (reference sequence). CDR3 length: 15 amino acids. The CDR3 DNA reads TGTGCCAGCAGCCCTCGGGACAGTAGTGGATTCGAGCAGTACTTC. Protein sequence: CASSPRDSSGFEQYF.

The chain couples TRBV13 to TRBJ2-3; 12 bases match TRBD2. Trimming removed 5 bases from V and 3 bases from J; junction bases left unmatched: 3. This CDR3 spans 15 amino acids. From germline, CDR1 is PRHDT and CDR2 FYEKMQ (reference sequence). The CDR3 loop is CASSEGLAGTDTQYF. The CDR3 coding sequence is TGTGCCAGCAGCGAAGGACTAGCGGGAACAGATACGCAGTATTTT.

The chain is built from TRBV6-5 and TRBJ2-7, with a weak D call TRBD2 (6 bases). This CDR3 region has 15 residues. Germline CDR1 MNHEY, CDR2 SVGAGI. The V end lost 7 bases, the J end lost 9 bases, and 25 bases lay between the germline ends. Written as DNA, the CDR3 is TGTGCCAGCAAAGACCGGGACCTACTCCCCGGGGGGCAGTACTTC. Amino acids: CASKDRDLLPGGQYF.

This chain uses TRBV4-1 with TRBJ2-7; D unclear. V lost 0 bases to trimming and J lost 2 bases, with 11 bases between them. Germline CDR1 MGHRA, CDR2 YSYEKL. This CDR3 region has 15 residues. Written as DNA, the CDR3 is TGCGCCAGCAGCCAAGATCCCACCTGGGCCTACGAGCAGTACTTC. Protein sequence: CASSQDPTWAYEQYF.

The genes are TRBV28 and TRBJ2-7; D may be TRBD1 (5 bases). CDR1 and CDR2 from the germline V gene are MDHEN and SYDVKM. V was shortened by 5 bases and J by 1 base, with 18 bases between the two germline ends. The CDR3 sequence is 16 residues long. Here the CDR3 DNA reads TGTGCCAGCAGTCTCCCCGGGCAGGGAATATCCTACGAGCAGTACTTC. Its protein is CASSLPGQGISYEQYF.

In this sample, this clone turned up once. The rearrangement links TRBV4-1 to TRBJ2-7, with 9 bases that match TRBD1. In germline, CDR1 is MGHRA, CDR2 YSYEKL. This CDR3 region has 16 residues. The trim removed 1 base at V and 0 bases at J, leaving 4 bases unmatched. DNA of the CDR3: TGCGCCAGCAGCCAAGCCACGGGACAGGGCTCCTACGAGCAGTACTTC. As protein: CASSQATGQGSYEQYF.

The chain combines TRBV27 with TRBJ2-7, with 12 positions matching TRBD2. The germline V gene has CDR1 MNHEY and CDR2 SMNVEV (reference sequence). The CDR3 spans 14 residues. V gave up 8 bases and J gave up 6 bases; unmatched junction bases: 8. CDR3: CASYGLAGYGEQYF. For the CDR3, the DNA is TGTGCCAGCTACGGACTAGCGGGATACGGCGAGCAGTACTTC.

This clone was found once. This chain uses TRBV11-2 with TRBJ2-7; no firm D call. This CDR3 comprises 15 residues. Germline values: CDR1 SGHAT, CDR2 FQNNGV. V lost 1 base and J lost 2, with 12 bases in between. The CDR3 loop is CASSLVSQKPYEQYF. The CDR3 nucleotides are TGTGCCAGCAGCTTAGTTTCGCAGAAACCCTACGAGCAGTACTTC.

The rearrangement joins TRBV28 to TRBJ1-2, with a tentative D call TRBD1 (5 bases). The germline CDR1 and CDR2 sequences are MDHEN and SYDVKM. V was cut by 5 bases and J by 0 bases, with 22 bases left in between. CDR3 size: 18 residues. The CDR3 DNA reads TGTGCCAGCAGTCCACTCCTCGACGGGGACCCAGCTAACTATGGCTACACCTTC. Amino acid sequence: CASSPLLDGDPANYGYTF.

In regard to this clone: The junction differs from germline at one of its ends, possibly a read error. This sequence joins TRBV10-3 and TRBJ2-4; possibly TRBD1 for D (6 bases). CDR3 size: 18 residues. The germline CDR1 and CDR2 sequences are ENHRY and SYGVKD. The CDR3 DNA reads as TGTGCCATCAGCGAGTCGATGCTGACAGGCCCCGTGGGGAACATTCAGTACTTC. It codes for CAISESMLTGPVGNIQYF.

In this sample, this clone turned up once. This chain joins TRBV7-6 and TRBJ2-7, with D possibly matching TRBD1 (6 bases). The length of the CDR3 is 13 residues. Germline CDR1 is SGHVS and CDR2 is FNYEAQ. V was shortened by 4 bases and J by 3 bases, with 10 bases between the two germline ends. The CDR3 DNA sequence: TGTGCCAGCAGCTCACCACAGGGCTACGAGCAGTACTTC. This encodes CASSSPQGYEQYF.